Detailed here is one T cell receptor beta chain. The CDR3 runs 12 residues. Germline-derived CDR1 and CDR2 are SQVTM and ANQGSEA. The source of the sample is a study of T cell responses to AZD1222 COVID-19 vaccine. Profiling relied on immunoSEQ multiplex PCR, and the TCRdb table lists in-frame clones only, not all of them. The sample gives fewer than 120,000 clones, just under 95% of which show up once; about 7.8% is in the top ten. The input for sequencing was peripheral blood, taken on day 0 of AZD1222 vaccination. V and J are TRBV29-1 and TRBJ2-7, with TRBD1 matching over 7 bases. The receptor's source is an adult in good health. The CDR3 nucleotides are TGCAGTTTCCGGGACAGCTCCTACGAGCAGTACTTC. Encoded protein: CSFRDSSYEQYF.